This T cell receptor beta chain originates from a study of spatial heterogeneity in lung cancer (dated by TCRdb to between 2018 and 2021). With respect to the entire study: Beta-chain transcripts were consistently detected in greater numbers than alpha-chain transcripts, which likely reflects a higher abundance of beta-chain transcripts. A strong correlation was found between TCR transcript counts in tumor regions and a T cell transcriptional module score from matched bulk RNA-seq. In the raw uncorrected reads, each unique combination of TCR and UMI appeared more than ten times on average. In non-small cell lung cancer, the study quantitatively compared TCR alpha and beta repertoires across several tumor regions, matched nontumor lung, and blood. TCR repertoire features were related to nonsynonymous mutation counts determined by whole-exome sequencing of tumor tissue. At surgery, both alpha and beta chains were TCR-sequenced in approximately 210 tumor regions, some 64 matched nontumor lung samples and around 50 PBMC samples.

The CDR3 contains 12 residues, cysteine and phenylalanine counted. The sequence is cut down to CDR3 DNA, 36 bases in frame from base 1. The junction carries 14 bases between V and J, which are trimmed by 4 bases and 14 bases respectively. The germline V gene (reference sequence) supplies CDR1 LNHDA and CDR2 SQIVND. The time point label, as the study defines it: sample taken at primary tumor resection. Samples were obtained from approximately 77 patients with early-stage, untreated non-small cell lung cancer from the lung TRACERx cohort. For TCR sequencing, whole RNA was extracted from tumor and nontumor lung tissue, or from cryopreserved PBMC samples, and no cell sorting was done. A patient was chosen for TCR sequencing only when enough RNA was available from at least two tumor regions. Before being selected, tumor and adjacent nontumor lung specimens were reviewed by a lung pathologist. On the study overall, not on this receptor specifically: TCR-seq coverage of tumor T cells was estimated at only 7% to 8.5% for alpha chains and 13% for beta chains. A correlation was observed between the number of expanded intratumoral alpha and beta TCRs and the tumor nonsynonymous mutation count. Confirming at a functional level the hypothesis that regional TCRs recognize regional mutations was considered to require additional single-cell paired TCR alpha and beta sequencing. Counts of ubiquitous and regional expanded TCRs correlated with counts of ubiquitous and regional nonsynonymous mutations, respectively.

The library was obtained by 5' RACE. Sequencing was carried out with a NextSeq 500. To allow correction of PCR and sequencing errors, the TCR library protocol tagged every TCR cDNA molecule with a unique molecular identifier. In the original analysis: TCR identification, UMI-based error correction and CDR3 extraction were all carried out with Decombinator tools. Expanded TCRs were defined as those above a frequency of 2 per 1,000, corresponding to the top 1% of the tumor frequency distribution. Expanded tumor TCRs were classed as regional if statistically deemed absent (corrected P<0.05) from at least one tumor region, otherwise ubiquitous. Renyi diversity was computed with the R vegan package after each repertoire had been subsampled 100 times to 5,000 TCRs. CDR3 similarity networks were constructed using string-kernel similarity of amino acid triplets, with links drawn between CDR3s whose pairwise similarity was above 0.82. TCRdb trimmed the raw reads at Q25, called clones with MiXCR and kept productive beta chains. Rows with a matching CDR3 protein are joined into one entry that keeps the most common DNA and genes. The V and J calls follow TCRdb's processing rather than the paper's. The sample includes around 95,000 distinct CDR3 sequences, with approximately 4.4% observed a single time. The ten largest clones represent around 20% of the sample.

With regard to this clonotype: Its antigen target is currently unknown. No much larger clone exists at a distance of one base, and base qualities are not known.

The sequence joins TRBV19 to TRBJ1-4; TRBD1 is perhaps the D gene, given 6 matching bases. The sequences come from lung tumor tissue, collected at surgery. The TCR originated in a male donor with early-stage non-small cell lung cancer. The base sequence is TGTGCCAGTAGTACCCGGGACAACTCTCTGTTTTTT. This encodes CASSTRDNSLFF. Where the CDR3 stops, the reference TRBV19 and TRBJ1-4 genes take over; the full variable domain is DGGITQSPKYLFRKEGQNVTLSCEQNLNHDAMYWYRQDPGQGLRLIYYSQIVNDFQKGDIAEGYSVSREKKESFPLTVTSAQKNPTAFYLCASSTRDNSLFFGSGTQLSVL.